This TCR beta chain was obtained from a study of T cell repertoires in cytomegalovirus infection. This clonotype was counted ten times or more. Antigen: not known. TCRdb re-called the reads through MiXCR, storing one row per CDR3 protein. The sample comprises 400,000 to 550,000 distinct CDR3 sequences, 11% of which are singletons, and roughly 10% rests with the top ten. Study conclusions and caveats: Carriers of CMV and the relevant HLA type were discriminated by public TCR beta frequency. Clonotype analysis showed dominance of the ex vivo response by HLA-C-restricted CMV-specific TCR beta clonotypes.

The sequencing input was PBMCs. This receptor was taken from a human donor in good health (CMV status not recorded). Some clones in this sample may be carry-over from other donors' samples.

The CDR3 here is CASSLDPLSGANVLTF. The CDR3 nucleotides read TGTGCCAGCAGCTTAGATCCCCTTTCTGGGGCCAACGTCCTGACTTTC. This chain joins TRBV7-6 and TRBJ2-6; D is unclear. Trimming cost V 1 base and J 1 base, with 8 bases left between them. The V gene's germline CDR1 is SGHVS and CDR2 FNYEAQ. The length of the CDR3 is 16 residues.